The sequence of this T cell receptor beta chain was determined in a study of response to subunit inactivated influenza vaccine. The CDR3 has 16 amino acids. The germline CDR1 and CDR2 sequences are MDHEN and SYDVKM. V was cut by 5 bases and J by 0 bases, with 13 bases left in between. TCRdb re-called the RT-PCR reads through MiXCR, storing one row per CDR3 protein. The sample comprises a few hundred thousand distinct CDR3 sequences, about 15% of which are singletons, and 11% rests with the top ten. The clonotype was recovered from a man in his forties or fifties who received an inactivated influenza vaccine. This chain joins TRBV28 and TRBJ2-2; D tentatively reads TRBD1 or TRBD2 (5 bases each). The sequences come from PBMCs from blood, collected less than 13 days after vaccination. The CDR3 nucleotides are TGTGCCAGCAGTCTGTACAGGACTTCGAACACCGGGGAGCTGTTTTTT. Its protein product is CASSLYRTSNTGELFF. Full variable domain (rest looked up from reference TRBV28 and TRBJ2-2): DVKVTQSSRYLVKRTGEKVFLECVQDMDHENMFWYRQDPGLGLRLIYFSYDVKMKEKGDIPEGYSVSREKKERFSLILESASTNQTSMYLCASSLYRTSNTGELFFGEGSRLTVL.